A single sample is the source of the 3 T cell receptor beta chains below, sequenced in a study of CD8+CD57+ T cells in acquired aplastic anemia. Genomic DNA constituted the template upon which TCR beta VDJ and CDR3 profiling was performed. Each CDR3 protein gets one entry after TCRdb re-called the reads with MiXCR. Among about 160,000 distinct CDR3 sequences listed, around 48% were seen once. CD8+CD57+ cell expansion, shown by flow cytometry, had occurred in the patients selected for sequencing. The sequencing sample was made of sorted CD4+, CD8+, or CD8+CD57+ T cells (not recorded which) from PBMCs. Receptors were obtained from a human donor with aplastic anemia.

The chain is built from TRBV11-2 and TRBJ2-7; 15 nucleotides line up with TRBD2. The germline CDR1 and CDR2 sequences are SGHAT and FQNNGV. V trimming: 4 bases; J trimming: 6 bases; junction bases outside the gene matches: 7. The CDR3 runs 16 residues. The CDR3, as DNA: TGTGCCAGCAGCTCGGTAGGGGGACTAGCGGGAGGCGAGCAGTACTTC. Encoded protein: CASSSVGGLAGGEQYF.

A few counts support this clonotype. This rearrangement joins TRBV12-3 or TRBV12-4 to TRBJ1-3; D unresolved. V was clipped by 6 bases and J by 0 bases, with 12 bases between them. This CDR3 is built from 15 residues. The CDR3 DNA follows: TGTGCCAGCAGCGGAGGTGGGGTCTCTGGAAACACCATATATTTT. It yields the protein CASSGGGVSGNTIYF.

The genes are TRBV6-5 and TRBJ2-7; 10 nucleotides agree with TRBD2. The germline V gene encodes CDR1 MNHEY and CDR2 SVGAGI. V was pared by 0 bases and J by 2 bases, with 4 bases of the junction left unmatched. The CDR3 is 16 amino acids. This CDR3 is CASSYSTSGAAYEQYF. CDR3 coding DNA: TGTGCCAGCAGTTACTCAACTAGCGGGGCGGCCTACGAGCAGTACTTC.